Following are 4 T cell receptor beta chains from one sample sequenced in a study of somatic mutations in cytotoxic T cells in rheumatoid arthritis (dated by TCRdb to the late 2010s). The protocol used for the library was the immunoSEQ multiplex PCR assay. This immuneACCESS table, as held by TCRdb, lists in-frame sequences with V and J called but not all clones. Of the missing ones, under half trace to an unresolved V gene in checked studies; the others have no known cause. The sample includes just over 15,000 clones, with roughly 77% observed a single time. 14% to 15% of the sample is held by the ten biggest clonotypes. Sequenced input: CD8+ T cells sorted from blood. Receptors originate from an adult with rheumatoid arthritis.

The CDR3 DNA reads as TGTGCCAGTAGTCCCTACCATACAGGGAACACTGAAGCTTTCTTT. This sequence encodes CASSPYHTGNTEAFF. This chain links TRBV19 with TRBJ1-1; TRBD1 is a possible D gene (5 bases). The CDR3 is made up of 15 amino acids. V lost 5 bases to trimming and J lost 1 base, with 14 bases between them. Germline loops: CDR1 LNHDA, CDR2 SQIVND (reference sequence).

This chain joins TRBV11-2 and TRBJ1-1; D is ambiguous. Germline CDR1 is SGHAT and CDR2 is FQNNGV. V shed 1 base and J shed 7 bases, with 10 bases lying between them. CDR3 length: 13 amino acids. This CDR3 is CASSLVTFGEAFF. The CDR3 bases are TGTGCCAGCAGCTTAGTCACCTTTGGTGAAGCTTTCTTT.

In nucleotides, the CDR3 is TGCAGCGTTGGGGACAATAACTATGGCTACACCTTC. Protein product: CSVGDNNYGYTF. V and J are TRBV29-1 and TRBJ1-2, with D perhaps TRBD1 (6 bases). The CDR3 extends over 12 amino acids. CDR1 SQVTM and CDR2 ANQGSEA come from the germline V gene. The V gene lost 4 bases and the J gene lost 1 base, with 7 bases spanning the gap. Combining the CDR3 with reference TRBV29-1 and TRBJ1-2 gives the whole variable domain SAVISQKPSRDICQRGTSLTIQCQVDSQVTMMFWYRQQPGQSLTLIATANQGSEATYESGFVIDKFPISRPNLTFSTLTVSNMSPEDSSIYLCSVGDNNYGYTFGSGTRLTVV.

J is TRBJ1-2 and V is TRBV7-9; TRBD1 agrees at 7 bases. With 5 bases clipped from V and 4 bases from J, the junction kept 10 bases outside the gene matches. Germline CDR1 is SEHNR and CDR2 is FQNEAQ (reference sequence). This CDR3 contains 15 residues. The CDR3 nucleotides read TGTGCCAGCAGCGAGAGCATCCGGGACAGCTATGGCTACACCTTC. Translation gives CASSESIRDSYGYTF. The variable domain in full, with the rest retrieved from reference TRBV7-9 and TRBJ1-2, is DTGVSQNPRHKITKRGQNVTFRCDPISEHNRLYWYRQTLGQGPEFLTYFQNEAQLEKSRLLSDRFSAERPKGSFSTLEIQRTEQGDSAMYLCASSESIRDSYGYTFGSGTRLTVV.